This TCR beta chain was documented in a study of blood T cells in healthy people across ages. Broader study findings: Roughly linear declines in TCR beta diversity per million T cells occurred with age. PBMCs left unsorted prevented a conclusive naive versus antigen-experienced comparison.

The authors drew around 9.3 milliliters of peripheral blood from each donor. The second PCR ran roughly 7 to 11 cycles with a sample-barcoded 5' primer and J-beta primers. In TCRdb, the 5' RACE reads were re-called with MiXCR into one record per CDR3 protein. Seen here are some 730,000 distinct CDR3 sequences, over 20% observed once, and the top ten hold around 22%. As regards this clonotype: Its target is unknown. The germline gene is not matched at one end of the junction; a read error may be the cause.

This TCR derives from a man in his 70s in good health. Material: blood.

The CDR3 is CASSQDLGMGTSETQYF. CDR3 DNA sequence: TGTGCCAGCAGCCAAGATTTGGGCATGGGCACTTCAGAGACCCAGTACTTC. The chain has TRBV4-1 and TRBJ2-7; D not resolved. The end of the DNA fits TRBJ2-5 better, so the J call may be wrong. The CDR3 runs 17 residues. CDR1 and CDR2 from the germline V gene are MGHRA and YSYEKL.